This T cell receptor (beta chain) was captured in a study of cytomegalovirus exposure and HLA in healthy donors. Study findings and constraints: Per a prior analysis, the majority of TCR beta V segments were productive roughly 90% or roughly 30% of the time. Analyses of presence/absence relied on an assumption of roughly uniform sequencing depth across donors.

Primers: 60 Vbeta forward and 13 Jbeta reverse. The table came from immunoSEQ multiplex PCR; TCRdb's copy has only in-frame clones and leaves some out. The sample records around 120,000 clones, 80% being singletons. In germline, CDR1 is LNHDA, CDR2 SQIVND (reference sequence). With V trimmed by 3 bases and J by 0 bases, 4 bases remained unmatched. CDR3 size: 16 residues. Note on this clone: What it binds is not known.

The sequence was collected from a man aged 25 to 45 in good health and CMV-seronegative. The chain joins TRBV19 to TRBJ1-5; 8 nucleotides align to TRBD1. The sample comprised PBMCs. This CDR3 reads CASSMWDRYSNQPQHF. The CDR3 DNA is TGTGCCAGTAGTATGTGGGACAGGTATAGCAATCAGCCCCAGCATTTT. Full variable domain (missing parts from reference TRBV19 and TRBJ1-5): DGGITQSPKYLFRKEGQNVTLSCEQNLNHDAMYWYRQDPGQGLRLIYYSQIVNDFQKGDIAEGYSVSREKKESFPLTVTSAQKNPTAFYLCASSMWDRYSNQPQHFGDGTRLSIL.